The sequence of this TCR beta chain was determined in a study of T cells expressing NK-cell markers. General observations from the study: Certain NKG2C+ T cell clones were expanded, and their HCMV specificity remained unclear.

Concerning this clonotype itself: Its specificity is not known.

The CDR3 loop spans 15 amino acids. The germline V gene has CDR1 SNHLY and CDR2 FYNNEI. TCRdb re-called the 5' RACE reads, yielding one record per CDR3 amino acid sequence without DNA. The specimen's table records 300,000 to 450,000 distinct CDR3 sequences. V and J are TRBV2 and TRBJ2-1. Source material: blood T cells: a sorted CD56 or NKG2C T cell subset, CD4+ or CD8+ T cells, or bulk PBMC T cells (not recorded which). This receptor was taken from a man aged 18-75 years in good health. The CDR3 reads CASSSAVITYNEQFF. The entire variable domain, with the rest obtained from reference TRBV2 and TRBJ2-1, is as follows: EPEVTQTPSHQVTQMGQEVILRCVPISNHLYFYWYRQILGQKVEFLVSFYNNEISEKSEIFDDQFSVERPDGSNFTLKIRSTKLEDSAMYFCASSSAVITYNEQFFGPGTRLTVL.